This T cell receptor beta chain was observed in a study of spatial heterogeneity in lung cancer. This clonotype has just a few counts. The sample's time point: sample taken at primary tumor resection. From tumor, nontumor lung or frozen PBMC, whole RNA was taken unsorted for sequencing. Untreated early-stage non-small cell lung cancer patients, over 55 in total, were the donors. Unique molecular identifiers, one per molecule, were present on every TCR cDNA molecule. MiXCR, applied by TCRdb to the 5' RACE reads, yields one record per CDR3 protein. The table has some 100,000 distinct CDR3 sequences, roughly 9.5% seen once. The V end was cut by 0 bases, the J end by 1 base, with 9 bases between. Germline assignment: CDR1 LGHDT and CDR2 YNNKEL (reference sequence). The CDR3 has 15 amino acids.

The V gene is TRBV3-1, the J gene TRBJ1-1, with D perhaps matching TRBD1 (5 bases). The sequenced sample was PBMCs, obtained at surgery. The sequence was obtained from a male donor with early-stage non-small cell lung cancer. The CDR3 sequence: CASSQEGAGNTEAFF. The DNA of the CDR3 is TGTGCCAGCAGCCAAGAAGGGGCAGGGAACACTGAAGCTTTCTTT. Drawing the rest from reference TRBV3-1 and TRBJ1-1, the complete variable domain is DTAVSQTPKYLVTQMGNDKSIKCEQNLGHDTMYWYKQDSKKFLKIMFSYNNKELIINETVPNRFSPKSPDKAHLNLHINSLELGDSAVYFCASSQEGAGNTEAFFGQGTRLTVV.